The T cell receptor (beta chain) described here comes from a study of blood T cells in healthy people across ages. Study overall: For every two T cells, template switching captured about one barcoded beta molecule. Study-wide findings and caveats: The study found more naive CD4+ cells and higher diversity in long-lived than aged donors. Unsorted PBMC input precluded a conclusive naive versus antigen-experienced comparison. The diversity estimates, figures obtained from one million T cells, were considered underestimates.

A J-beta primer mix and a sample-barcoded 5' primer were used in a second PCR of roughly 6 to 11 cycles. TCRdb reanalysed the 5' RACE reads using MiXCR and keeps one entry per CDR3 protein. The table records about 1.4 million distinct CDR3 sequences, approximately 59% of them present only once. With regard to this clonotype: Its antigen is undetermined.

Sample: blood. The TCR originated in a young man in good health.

The CDR3 loop is CASSLVRGVLGEQYF. The CDR3 nucleotides read TGTGCCAGCAGTTTGGTCAGGGGAGTACTAGGCGAGCAGTACTTC. This chain links TRBV27 with TRBJ2-5; D is perhaps TRBD1 (6 bases). The tail of the sequence fits TRBJ2-7 better, so the J call may be wrong. The CDR3 loop spans 15 amino acids. Germline V gene data show CDR1 as MNHEY and CDR2 as SMNVEV (reference sequence).